What follows are 3 T cell receptor beta chains derived from one specimen sequenced in a study of identical twins. MiXCR was run by TCRdb on the 5' RACE reads, yielding one entry per CDR3 protein. The data hold 300,000 or so distinct CDR3 sequences, with more than 8% observed a single time. The sample also formed part of further work on yellow fever vaccine responses in identical twins.

Sequencing was carried out using CD8+ T cells sorted from blood. These receptors all come from a woman under 30 in good health.

This clonotype appeared a few times. The V call is TRBV4-3, the J call TRBJ2-7; a possible D gene is TRBD1 (6 bases). V lost 1 base, J lost 4 bases, and 14 bases lay in between. CDR1 LGHNA and CDR2 YSLEER come from the germline V gene. The CDR3 has 15 residues. CDR3 region: CASSQAGTSPYEQYF. For the CDR3, the DNA is TGCGCCAGCAGCCAAGCCGGGACAAGTCCTTACGAGCAGTACTTC.

This clonotype was seen only a few times. This rearrangement joins TRBV9 to TRBJ1-1; D gene uncertain. Trimming left V 2 bases short and J 6 bases short, with 20 bases between. This CDR3 comprises 16 residues. The V gene's germline CDR1 is SGDLS and CDR2 YYNGEE. The CDR3 is CASSVSGRPKIPEAFF. Written as DNA, the CDR3 is TGTGCCAGCAGCGTGTCTGGACGGCCAAAAATCCCTGAAGCTTTCTTT.

Ten or more counts support this clonotype. The chain couples TRBV28 to TRBJ2-1; 7 bases line up with TRBD2. Trimming removed 7 bases from V and 3 bases from J; junction bases left unmatched: 3. The CDR3 totals 13 residues. Germline CDR1 is MDHEN and CDR2 is SYDVKM. CDR3 protein: CASNWEGYNEQFF. CDR3 in DNA: TGTGCCAGCAACTGGGAGGGCTACAATGAGCAGTTCTTC.